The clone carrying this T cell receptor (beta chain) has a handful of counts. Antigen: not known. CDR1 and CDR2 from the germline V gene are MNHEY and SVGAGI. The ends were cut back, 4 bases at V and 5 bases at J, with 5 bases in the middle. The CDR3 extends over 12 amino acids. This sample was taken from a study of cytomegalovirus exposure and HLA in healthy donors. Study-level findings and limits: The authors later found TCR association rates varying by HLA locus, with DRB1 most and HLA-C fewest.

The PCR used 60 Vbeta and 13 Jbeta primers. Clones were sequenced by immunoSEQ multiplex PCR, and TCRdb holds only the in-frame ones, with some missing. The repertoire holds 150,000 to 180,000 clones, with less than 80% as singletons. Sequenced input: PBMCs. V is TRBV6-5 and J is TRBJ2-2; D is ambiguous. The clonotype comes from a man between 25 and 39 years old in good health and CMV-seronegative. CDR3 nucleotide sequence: TGTGCCAGCAGTTCGAGTACCGGGGAGCTGTTTTTT. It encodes CASSSSTGELFF.